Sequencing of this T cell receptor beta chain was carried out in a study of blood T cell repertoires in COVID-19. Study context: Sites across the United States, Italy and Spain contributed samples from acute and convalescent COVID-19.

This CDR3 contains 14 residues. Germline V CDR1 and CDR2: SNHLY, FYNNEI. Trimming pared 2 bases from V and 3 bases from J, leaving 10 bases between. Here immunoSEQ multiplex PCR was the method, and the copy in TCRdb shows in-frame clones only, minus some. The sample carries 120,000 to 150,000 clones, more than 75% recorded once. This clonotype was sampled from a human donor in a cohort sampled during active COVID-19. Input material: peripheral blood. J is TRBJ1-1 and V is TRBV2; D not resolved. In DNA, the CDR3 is TGTGCCAGCAGTGAAATGGCGGGAGACACTGAAGCTTTCTTT. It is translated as CASSEMAGDTEAFF.